This T cell receptor beta chain stems from a study of cytomegalovirus exposure and HLA in healthy donors. In the PCR, 60 Vbeta and 13 Jbeta primers were used. Assay: immunoSEQ multiplex PCR; the TCRdb copy retains only in-frame clones and omits some. The data hold under 250,000 clones, with roughly 81% observed a single time. This CDR3 is 13 amino acids long. Germline V gives CDR1 SGHDT, CDR2 YYEEEE. The V end was cut by 0 bases, the J end by 6 bases, with 10 bases between. The chain joins TRBV5-6 to TRBJ2-7; D call uncertain. This clonotype was obtained from a girl aged 2 to 10 in good health and CMV-seronegative. Sequenced sample: PBMCs. The CDR3: CASSLAAEGEQYF. Here the CDR3 DNA reads TGTGCCAGCAGCTTGGCCGCGGAAGGCGAGCAGTACTTC.